This entry is about one T cell receptor beta chain. The antigen remains unidentified. The entry originates in a study of T-cell memory formation after mild COVID-19. For the study at large: For the most part, TCR clusters were specific to one donor.

A single record per CDR3 protein comes from TCRdb applying MiXCR to the 5' RACE reads. The table records roughly 300,000 distinct CDR3 sequences, around 15% of them present only once. General observations from the study: Chiefly within CM and EM were the contracting CD4+ clones; CD8+ ones were within EMRA.

The sequence derives from a man aged 18 to 29 who had mild COVID-19 (a few samples of this study predate the infection). Cell type and time point are not known. Sample: PBMCs or a T cell subset sorted from them (not recorded which).

As DNA, the CDR3 is TGTGCCAGCAGCATAAACAGTAACGCCTTTGCAGATACGCAGTATTTT. Amino acids: CASSINSNAFADTQYF. The rearrangement uses TRBV27 and TRBJ2-3; no reliable D call. The CDR3 spans 16 residues. The germline V gene encodes CDR1 MNHEY and CDR2 SMNVEV (reference sequence). The germline V and J ends were trimmed by 6 bases and 4 bases, with 20 bases remaining between them.